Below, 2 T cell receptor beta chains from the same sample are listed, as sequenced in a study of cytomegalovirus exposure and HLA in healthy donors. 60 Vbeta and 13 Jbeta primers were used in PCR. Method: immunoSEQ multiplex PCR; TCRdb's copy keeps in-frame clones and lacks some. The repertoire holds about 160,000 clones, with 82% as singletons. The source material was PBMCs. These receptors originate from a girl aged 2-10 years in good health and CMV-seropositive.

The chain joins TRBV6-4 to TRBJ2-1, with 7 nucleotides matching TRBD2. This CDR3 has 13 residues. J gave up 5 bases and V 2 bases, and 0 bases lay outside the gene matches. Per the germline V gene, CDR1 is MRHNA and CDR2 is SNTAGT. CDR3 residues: CASSDGTNNEQFF. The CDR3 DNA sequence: TGTGCCAGCAGTGACGGGACTAACAATGAGCAGTTCTTC.

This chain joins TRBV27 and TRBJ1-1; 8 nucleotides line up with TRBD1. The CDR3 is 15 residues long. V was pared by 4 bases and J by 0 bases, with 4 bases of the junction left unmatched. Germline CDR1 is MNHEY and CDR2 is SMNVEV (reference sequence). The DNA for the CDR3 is TGTGCCAGCAGTTCCTGGACAGGGATGAACACTGAAGCTTTCTTT. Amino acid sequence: CASSSWTGMNTEAFF.